Listed here are 26 T cell receptor beta chains from one sample, sequenced in a study of vaccination effects on CD4 cells after COVID-19. The culture ran for approximately 11 days before CD4+ T cells were isolated. Sequencing was performed with immunoSEQ multiplex PCR; in TCRdb, only in-frame clones are kept and a portion is missing. Altogether fewer than 40,000 clones are present, 68% being singletons, with the ten largest covering 4% to 4.5%. The antigens of these receptors remain unknown. This specimen consisted of CD4+ T cells from PBMCs cultured without peptide, obtained before COVID-19 vaccination. The receptor set was obtained from a human donor who received a COVID-19 vaccine.

The V gene is TRBV5-4, the J gene TRBJ1-2, with TRBD1 identical over 7 bases. V was clipped by 2 bases and J by 2 bases; unmatched bases: 6. CDR3 length: 15 residues. Germline CDR1 SGHNT, CDR2 YYREEE (reference sequence). The CDR3 bases are TGTGCCAGCAGCTTAGGACAGGTTCGAAACTATGGCTACACCTTC. As protein: CASSLGQVRNYGYTF.

This clone has more than one count but fewer than ten. DNA of the CDR3: TGTGCCAGCAGCCCGGACCGAACAAATCAGCCCCAGCATTTT. Translation: CASSPDRTNQPQHF. The genes are TRBV3-1 (or the pseudogene TRBV3-2) and TRBJ1-5; D unclear. Germline V gene sequence: CDR1 LGHDT, CDR2 YNNKEL (reference sequence). This CDR3 contains 14 residues. V was clipped by 4 bases and J by 4 bases, with 11 bases between them.

This clone occurred once. Within the sample, other DNA sequences also encode this same CDR3. The chain combines TRBV6-1 with TRBJ2-3; possibly TRBD1 for D (5 bases). Trimming left V 3 bases short and J 0 bases short, with 10 bases between. This CDR3 region has 15 residues. The germline gives CDR1 MNHNS, CDR2 SASEGT. DNA of the CDR3: TGTGCCAGCAGTGATAGGACAAGGAGCACAGATACGCAGTATTTT. Protein product: CASSDRTRSTDTQYF.

The chain combines TRBV3-1 (or the pseudogene TRBV3-2) with TRBJ2-1, with 10 bases lining up with TRBD2. The V gene's germline CDR1 is LGHDT and CDR2 YNNKEL (reference sequence). Germline trimming cut 2 bases from V and 2 bases from J; bases unmatched to any gene: 3. CDR3 size: 16 residues. CDR3 region: CASSQLSGRTYNEQFF. CDR3 bases: TGTGCCAGCAGCCAACTTAGCGGGAGGACCTACAATGAGCAGTTCTTC.

This clone showed up just a few times. The chain uses TRBV2 and TRBJ1-6, with 10 bases matching TRBD1. With V trimmed by 5 bases and J by 9 bases, 4 bases remained unmatched. The germline gives CDR1 SNHLY, CDR2 FYNNEI. The CDR3 consists of 14 residues. CDR3 residues: CASSKTGGGSPLHF. CDR3 DNA: TGTGCCAGCAGTAAGACAGGGGGCGGTTCACCCCTCCACTTT.

The chain is built from TRBV19 and TRBJ2-3, with D perhaps matching TRBD1 (5 bases). V was trimmed by 5 bases and J by 2 bases, leaving 14 bases between them. This CDR3 contains 15 residues. In germline, CDR1 is LNHDA, CDR2 SQIVND (reference sequence). CDR3 sequence: CASSPWGRDTDTQYF. The CDR3 nucleotides read TGTGCCAGTAGTCCATGGGGCAGGGACACAGATACGCAGTATTTT.

V gene TRBV18 combines with J gene TRBJ1-3; D may be TRBD1 (5 bases). The V gene's germline CDR1 is KGHSH and CDR2 LQKENI. V was cut by 6 bases and J by 4 bases, with 19 bases left in between. This CDR3 has 16 residues. CDR3 DNA: TGTGCCAGCTCCCAGGGCCCTGGGAGTGCAGGAAACACCATATATTTT. Translating it yields CASSQGPGSAGNTIYF.

The chain carries TRBV19 and TRBJ2-7; D possibly corresponds to TRBD1 (6 bases). From germline, CDR1 is LNHDA and CDR2 SQIVND (reference sequence). Trimming left V 3 bases short and J 2 bases short, with 14 bases between. This CDR3 spans 15 amino acids. The CDR3 region is CASSMGHPNTYEQYF. CDR3 DNA: TGTGCCAGTAGTATGGGACACCCGAATACCTACGAGCAGTACTTC.

V usage is TRBV7-8 and J usage is TRBJ2-3; the D gene is possibly TRBD2 (5 bases). The germline CDR1 and CDR2 sequences are SGHVS and FQNEAQ. This CDR3 spans 14 amino acids. V was pared by 4 bases and J by 3 bases, with 11 bases between. CDR3 coding DNA: TGTGCCAGCAGCTCCCTACGGGGTACAGATACGCAGTATTTT. It translates to CASSSLRGTDTQYF. Drawing the rest from reference TRBV7-8 and TRBJ2-3, the complete variable domain is GAGVSQSPRYKVAKRGQDVALRCDPISGHVSLFWYQQALGQGPEFLTYFQNEAQLDKSGLPSDRFFAERPEGSVSTLKIQRTQQEDSAVYLCASSSLRGTDTQYFGPGTRLTVL.

The V and J genes are TRBV20-1 and TRBJ2-1; D might be TRBD2 (5 bases). The CDR3 sequence is 9 residues long. Trimming took off 6 bases at V and 9 bases at J, with 6 bases between the two ends. The V gene's germline CDR1 is DFQATT and CDR2 SNEGSKA (reference sequence). This CDR3 reads CSAGVEQFF. The CDR3 region has the DNA TGCAGTGCCGGGGTTGAGCAGTTCTTC.

The chain couples TRBV7-2 to TRBJ2-3; the D gene is possibly TRBD1 (6 bases). V lost 4 bases to trimming and J lost 7 bases, with 15 bases between them. The CDR3 is 14 residues long. Germline CDR1 SGHTA, CDR2 FQGNSA. The DNA of the CDR3 is TGTGCCAGCAGCTCCCCCGCACAGGGATATACGCAGTATTTT. It is translated as CASSSPAQGYTQYF.

CDR3 sequence (DNA): TGTGCCAGCAGCCTAGTAGGGCGGGAGGGCGAGCAGTACTTC. This sequence encodes CASSLVGREGEQYF. The gene calls are TRBV3-1 (or the pseudogene TRBV3-2) and TRBJ2-7; TRBD2 matches at 9 bases. With 4 bases clipped from V and 6 bases from J, the junction kept 7 bases outside the gene matches. Germline loops: CDR1 LGHDT, CDR2 YNNKEL (reference sequence). The CDR3 loop spans 14 amino acids.

This sequence joins TRBV7-8 and TRBJ2-7, with D possibly being TRBD2 (6 bases). Per the germline V gene, CDR1 is SGHVS and CDR2 is FQNEAQ. This CDR3 comprises 14 residues. Trimming took 1 base from V and 4 from J, leaving 11 bases between them. CDR3 region: CASSLDGSVYEQYF. In DNA form, the CDR3 reads TGTGCCAGCAGCTTAGACGGGAGTGTATACGAGCAGTACTTC.

The J gene is TRBJ1-2, the V gene TRBV12-3 or TRBV12-4, with TRBD1 as a possible D gene (6 bases). The CDR3 sequence is 13 residues long. Trimming took 7 bases from V and 3 from J, leaving 12 bases between them. The CDR3 loop is CASNPTGYYGYTF. CDR3 coding DNA: TGTGCCAGCAACCCGACAGGCTACTATGGCTACACCTTC.

The chain has TRBV6-5 and TRBJ2-7; 7 bases are shared with TRBD1. The trim removed 4 bases at V and 4 bases at J, leaving 10 bases unmatched. Germline assignment: CDR1 MNHEY and CDR2 SVGAGI. This CDR3 has 15 amino acids. The CDR3 loop reads CASSWFTGASYEQYF. The CDR3 DNA reads TGTGCCAGCAGTTGGTTTACAGGGGCCTCTTACGAGCAGTACTTC.

The V gene is TRBV12-5, the J gene TRBJ2-2; perhaps TRBD1 as D (6 bases). The CDR3 length is 17 residues. In germline, CDR1 is LGHNT, CDR2 FRNRAP. The germline V and J ends were trimmed by 5 bases and 1 base, with 17 bases remaining between them. The CDR3 nucleotides are TGTGCTAGTGGTCTCCGAAGGACAGTTTTGAACACCGGGGAGCTGTTTTTT. Translating it yields CASGLRRTVLNTGELFF.

The chain joins TRBV12-3 or TRBV12-4 to TRBJ2-5, with D possibly TRBD1 on 5 matching bases. Trimming removed 6 bases at V and 1 base at J, with 9 bases between. The CDR3 contains 13 residues. CDR3 sequence reads: CASSRQSQETQYF. The CDR3 DNA is TGTGCCAGCAGCCGACAGAGCCAAGAGACCCAGTACTTC.

This clone was seen more than once but under ten times. The rearrangement links TRBV5-4 to TRBJ1-2; a weak D match, TRBD1 (5 bases). Germline V lookup: CDR1 SGHNT, CDR2 YYREEE (reference sequence). Trimming removed 3 bases from V and 0 bases from J, with 15 bases in between. The CDR3 contains 16 residues. The CDR3 reads CASSYQGVFANYGYTF. The CDR3 DNA follows: TGTGCCAGCAGCTATCAGGGTGTTTTCGCTAACTATGGCTACACCTTC.

This clone was picked up one time. This chain connects TRBV3-1 (or the pseudogene TRBV3-2) to TRBJ1-5; 7 positions match TRBD1. Germline V CDR1 and CDR2: LGHDT, YNNKEL (reference sequence). J gave up 7 bases and V 3 bases, and 6 bases lay outside the gene matches. This CDR3 is 14 amino acids long. The CDR3 DNA is TGTGCCAGCAGCCACAGGGGACAGCGACAGCCCCAGCATTTT. Its translation is CASSHRGQRQPQHF.

This clone has more than one count but fewer than ten. This chain links TRBV2 with TRBJ2-4, with unresolved D. Germline lookup yields CDR1 SNHLY and CDR2 FYNNEI. This CDR3 contains 14 residues. V was pared by 6 bases and J by 0 bases, with 9 bases between. In DNA, the CDR3 is TGTGCCAGCAGCGAGGACCTAGCCAAAAACATTCAGTACTTC. Protein sequence: CASSEDLAKNIQYF.

The sample holds a few counts of this clone. The J gene is TRBJ1-1, the V gene TRBV5-1; a weak D match, TRBD1 (6 bases). Trimming left V 4 bases short and J 3 bases short, with 10 bases between. This CDR3 is 13 amino acids long. Per the germline V gene, CDR1 is SGHRS and CDR2 is YFSETQ. The CDR3 is CASSRDRYTEAFF. The CDR3 DNA is TGCGCCAGCAGCCGAGACAGGTACACTGAAGCTTTCTTT.

This clone occurred a few times. The gene calls are TRBV11-2 and TRBJ1-2; 9 bases match TRBD1. Germline V gene sequence: CDR1 SGHAT, CDR2 FQNNGV. The CDR3 runs 15 residues. After removal of 1 base from V and 6 bases from J, the junction contained 6 bases not matched to a gene. The CDR3 DNA follows: TGTGCCAGCAGCTTAGGTGGACAGGGGAGGGATGGCTACACCTTC. Translating gives CASSLGGQGRDGYTF.

The table lists this clone with a few counts. This chain joins TRBV4-1 and TRBJ1-2; no reliable D call. CDR1 and CDR2 (germline): MGHRA, YSYEKL. The CDR3 runs 15 residues. Trimming cost V 1 base and J 8 bases, with 17 bases left between them. The DNA of the CDR3 is TGCGCCAGCAGCCAAGTGGTTGGGTTTTCGGGGGGCTACACCTTC. It is translated as CASSQVVGFSGGYTF.

The sample holds a few counts of this clone. The chain carries TRBV3-1 (or the pseudogene TRBV3-2) and TRBJ1-2, with no clear D. CDR1 and CDR2 (germline): LGHDT, YNNKEL (reference sequence). CDR3 length: 13 residues. Between the trimmed V and J ends, which lost 1 base and 8 bases, there was a span of 11 bases. DNA of the CDR3: TGTGCCAGCAGCCAAGCCCGGCAGTTAGGCTACACCTTC. Its protein product is CASSQARQLGYTF.

Note on this clone: This sample also contains other DNA sequences that code for the same CDR3. The chain has TRBV9 and TRBJ1-5, with no clear D. Deletions cut 0 bases from V and 4 bases from J, with 8 bases between. This CDR3 is built from 14 residues. Per the germline V gene, CDR1 is SGDLS and CDR2 is YYNGEE. CDR3 protein: CASSVGTVNQPQHF. The CDR3 coding sequence is TGTGCCAGCAGCGTAGGTACGGTGAATCAGCCCCAGCATTTT.

This rearrangement joins TRBV11-2 to TRBJ1-2; D possibly corresponds to TRBD1 (5 bases). Trimming removed 6 bases from V and 0 bases from J, with 26 bases in between. The CDR3 has 19 amino acids. Germline CDR1 and CDR2: SGHAT and FQNNGV. For the CDR3, the DNA is TGTGCCAGCAGGGGTCGTTTAGGGACCGCAAGCTTAGCTAACTATGGCTACACCTTC. Its translation is CASRGRLGTASLANYGYTF.